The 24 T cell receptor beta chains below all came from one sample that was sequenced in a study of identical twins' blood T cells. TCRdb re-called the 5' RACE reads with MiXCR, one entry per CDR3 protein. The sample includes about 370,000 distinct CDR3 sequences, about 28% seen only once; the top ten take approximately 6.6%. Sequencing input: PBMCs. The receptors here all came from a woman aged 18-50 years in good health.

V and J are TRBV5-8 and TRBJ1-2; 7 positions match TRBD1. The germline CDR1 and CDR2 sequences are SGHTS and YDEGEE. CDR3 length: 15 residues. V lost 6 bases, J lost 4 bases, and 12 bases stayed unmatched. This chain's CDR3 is CASTRGQLFSYGYTF. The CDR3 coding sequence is TGTGCCAGCACCCGGGGACAGCTTTTTTCCTATGGCTACACCTTC.

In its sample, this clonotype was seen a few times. The CDR3 coding sequence is TGTGCCAGCAGTTACAGCGGGGGTATTGAAGCTTTCTTT. It yields the protein CASSYSGGIEAFF. The chain links TRBV6-6 to TRBJ1-1, with D tentatively TRBD1 (5 bases). V was cut by 2 bases and J by 7 bases, with 11 bases left in between. This CDR3 has 13 amino acids. Germline CDR1 is MNHNY and CDR2 is SVGAGI (reference sequence).

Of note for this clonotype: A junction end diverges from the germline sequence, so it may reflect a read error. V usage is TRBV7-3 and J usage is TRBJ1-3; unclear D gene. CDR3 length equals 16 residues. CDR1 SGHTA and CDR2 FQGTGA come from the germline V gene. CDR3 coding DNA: TGTGCCTGCAGCTTATATCCGGGCCGAACTGGAAACACCATATATTTT. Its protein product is CACSLYPGRTGNTIYF.

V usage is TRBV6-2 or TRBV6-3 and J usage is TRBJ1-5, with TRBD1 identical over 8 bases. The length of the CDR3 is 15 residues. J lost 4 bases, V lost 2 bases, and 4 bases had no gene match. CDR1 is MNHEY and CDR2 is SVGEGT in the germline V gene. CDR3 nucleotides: TGTGCCAGCAGTTACGACAGGGGAGTTAATCAGCCCCAGCATTTT. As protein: CASSYDRGVNQPQHF.

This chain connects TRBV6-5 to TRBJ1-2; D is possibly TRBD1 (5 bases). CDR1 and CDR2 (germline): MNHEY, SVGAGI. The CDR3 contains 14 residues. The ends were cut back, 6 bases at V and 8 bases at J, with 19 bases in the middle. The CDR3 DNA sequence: TGTGCCAGCAGCGAAATAGAGGGGAGAGGGGGCTACACCTTC. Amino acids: CASSEIEGRGGYTF.

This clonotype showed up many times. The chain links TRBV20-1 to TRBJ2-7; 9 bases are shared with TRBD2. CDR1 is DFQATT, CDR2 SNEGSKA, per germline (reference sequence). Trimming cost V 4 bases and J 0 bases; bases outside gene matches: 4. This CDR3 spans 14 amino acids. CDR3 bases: TGCAGTGCTACCGGACTAGCGAGCTCCTACGAGCAGTACTTC. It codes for CSATGLASSYEQYF.

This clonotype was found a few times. CDR3 DNA: TGTGCCAGCAGCTTCTTCCTAGGGGGAGGTATTGAAAAACTGTTTTTT. This translates into CASSFFLGGGIEKLFF. The genes are TRBV7-9 and TRBJ1-4; maybe TRBD1 (6 bases). The V gene lost 3 bases and the J gene lost 7 bases, with 18 bases spanning the gap. The CDR3 consists of 16 residues. In germline, CDR1 is SEHNR, CDR2 FQNEAQ (reference sequence).

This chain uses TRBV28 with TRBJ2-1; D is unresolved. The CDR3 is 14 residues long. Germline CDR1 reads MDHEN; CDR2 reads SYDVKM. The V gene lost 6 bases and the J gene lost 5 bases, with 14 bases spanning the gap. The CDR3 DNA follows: TGTGCCAGCAGCCCCCCCGCGTGGGACAATGAGCAGTTCTTC. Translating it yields CASSPPAWDNEQFF.

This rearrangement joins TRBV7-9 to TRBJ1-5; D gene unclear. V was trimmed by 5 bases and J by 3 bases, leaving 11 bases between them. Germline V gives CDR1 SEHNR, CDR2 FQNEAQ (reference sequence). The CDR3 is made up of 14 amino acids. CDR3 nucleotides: TGTGCCAGCAGCGTCGAGACTTCCAATCAGCCCCAGCATTTT. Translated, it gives CASSVETSNQPQHF. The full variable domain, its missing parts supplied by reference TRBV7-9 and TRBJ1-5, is DTGVSQNPRHKITKRGQNVTFRCDPISEHNRLYWYRQTLGQGPEFLTYFQNEAQLEKSRLLSDRFSAERPKGSFSTLEIQRTEQGDSAMYLCASSVETSNQPQHFGDGTRLSIL.

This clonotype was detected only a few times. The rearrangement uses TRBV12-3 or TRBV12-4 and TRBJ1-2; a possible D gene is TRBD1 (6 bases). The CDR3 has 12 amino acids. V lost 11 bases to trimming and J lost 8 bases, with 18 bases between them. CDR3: CAGGKQGYGYTF. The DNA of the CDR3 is TGTGCCGGTGGTAAACAGGGATACGGCTACACCTTC.

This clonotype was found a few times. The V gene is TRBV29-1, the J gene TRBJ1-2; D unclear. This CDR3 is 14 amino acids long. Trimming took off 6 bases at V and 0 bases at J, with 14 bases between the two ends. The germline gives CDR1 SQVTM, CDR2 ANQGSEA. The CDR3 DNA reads TGCAGCGTCGGTCGGTCAGGAGCTAACTATGGCTACACCTTC. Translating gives CSVGRSGANYGYTF.

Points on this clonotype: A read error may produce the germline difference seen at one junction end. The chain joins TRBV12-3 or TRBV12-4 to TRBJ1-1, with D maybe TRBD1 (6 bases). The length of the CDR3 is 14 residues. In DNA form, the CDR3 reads TGTGCCTGCAGTTTAGGGGGGGCGGTCACTGAAGCTTTCTTT. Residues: CACSLGGAVTEAFF.

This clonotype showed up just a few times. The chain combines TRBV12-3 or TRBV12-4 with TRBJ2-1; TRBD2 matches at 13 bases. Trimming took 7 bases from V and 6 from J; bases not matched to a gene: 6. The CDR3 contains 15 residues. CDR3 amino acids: CASKPGLAGVNEQFF. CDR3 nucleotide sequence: TGTGCCAGCAAACCCGGACTAGCGGGAGTCAATGAGCAGTTCTTC.

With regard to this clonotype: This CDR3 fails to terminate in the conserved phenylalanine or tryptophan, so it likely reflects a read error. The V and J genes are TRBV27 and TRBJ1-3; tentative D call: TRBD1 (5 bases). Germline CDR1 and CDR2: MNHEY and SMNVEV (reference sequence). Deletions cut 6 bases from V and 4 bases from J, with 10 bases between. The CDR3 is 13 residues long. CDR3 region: CASSQGSGNTIYV. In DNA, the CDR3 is TGTGCCAGCAGCCAGGGATCCGGAAACACCATATATGTT.

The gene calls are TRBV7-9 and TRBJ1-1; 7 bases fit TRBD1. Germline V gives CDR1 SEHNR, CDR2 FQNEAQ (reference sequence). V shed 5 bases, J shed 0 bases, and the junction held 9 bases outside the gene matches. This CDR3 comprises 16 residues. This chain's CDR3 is CASSVQGRDVNTEAFF. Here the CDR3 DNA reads TGTGCCAGCAGCGTACAGGGGAGGGATGTGAACACTGAAGCTTTCTTT.

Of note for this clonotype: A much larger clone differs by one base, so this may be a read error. CDR3 bases: TGCAGTGCTAGTTCCCCGGGACACAGTAATTCACCCCTCCACTTT. Translated: CSASSPGHSNSPLHF. The chain is built from TRBV20-1 and TRBJ1-6, with a tentative D call TRBD1 (6 bases). The CDR3 loop spans 15 amino acids. CDR1 is DFQATT and CDR2 is SNEGSKA in the germline V gene (reference sequence). V was cut by 3 bases and J by 6 bases, with 15 bases left in between.

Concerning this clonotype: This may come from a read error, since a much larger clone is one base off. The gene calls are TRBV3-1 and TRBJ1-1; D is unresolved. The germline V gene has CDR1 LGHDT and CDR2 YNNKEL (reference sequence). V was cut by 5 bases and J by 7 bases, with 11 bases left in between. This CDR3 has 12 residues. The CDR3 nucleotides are TGTGCCAGCAGCTGGAACTGGGGTGAAGCTTTCTTT. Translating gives CASSWNWGEAFF.

CDR3 residues: CASGQVRDPNTDTQYF. The CDR3 DNA follows: TGCGCCAGCGGCCAAGTTCGGGACCCCAACACAGATACGCAGTATTTT. This rearrangement joins TRBV5-1 to TRBJ2-3; D may match TRBD1 or TRBD2 (5 bases each). Germline CDR1 and CDR2: SGHRS and YFSETQ. Deletions cut 7 bases from V and 2 bases from J, with 20 bases between. This CDR3 region has 16 residues.

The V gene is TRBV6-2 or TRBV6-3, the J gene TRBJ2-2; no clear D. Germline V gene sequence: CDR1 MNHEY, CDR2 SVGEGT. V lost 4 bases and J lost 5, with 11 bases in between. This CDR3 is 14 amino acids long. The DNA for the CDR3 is TGTGCCAGCAGTTTGACGAGGAGAACCGGGGAGCTGTTTTTT. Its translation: CASSLTRRTGELFF.

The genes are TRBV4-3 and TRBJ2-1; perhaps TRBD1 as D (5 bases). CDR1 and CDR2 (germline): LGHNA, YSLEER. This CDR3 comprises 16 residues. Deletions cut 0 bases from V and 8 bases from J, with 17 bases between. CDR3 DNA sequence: TGCGCCAGCAGCCAAGATTACGACAGTGGGGCAGATGAGCAGTTCTTC. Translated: CASSQDYDSGADEQFF.

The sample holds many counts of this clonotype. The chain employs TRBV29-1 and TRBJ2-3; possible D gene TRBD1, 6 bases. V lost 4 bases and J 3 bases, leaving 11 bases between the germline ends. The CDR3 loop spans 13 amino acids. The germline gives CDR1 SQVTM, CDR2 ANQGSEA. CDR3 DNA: TGCAGCGTTGGAGGACAGTCGACAGATACGCAGTATTTT. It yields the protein CSVGGQSTDTQYF.

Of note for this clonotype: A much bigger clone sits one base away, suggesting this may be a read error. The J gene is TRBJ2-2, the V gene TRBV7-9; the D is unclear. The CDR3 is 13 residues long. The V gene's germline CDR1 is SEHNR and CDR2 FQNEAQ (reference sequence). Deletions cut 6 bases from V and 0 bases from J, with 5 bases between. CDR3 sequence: CASRGPNTGELFF. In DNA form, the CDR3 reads TGTGCCAGCAGAGGACCGAACACCGGGGAGCTGTTTTTT.

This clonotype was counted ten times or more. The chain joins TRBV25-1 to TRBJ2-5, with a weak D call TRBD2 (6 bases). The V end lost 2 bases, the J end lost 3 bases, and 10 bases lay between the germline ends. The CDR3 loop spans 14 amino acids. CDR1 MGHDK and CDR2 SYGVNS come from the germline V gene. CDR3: CASSERWEEETQYF. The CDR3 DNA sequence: TGTGCCAGCAGTGAAAGATGGGAGGAAGAGACCCAGTACTTC.

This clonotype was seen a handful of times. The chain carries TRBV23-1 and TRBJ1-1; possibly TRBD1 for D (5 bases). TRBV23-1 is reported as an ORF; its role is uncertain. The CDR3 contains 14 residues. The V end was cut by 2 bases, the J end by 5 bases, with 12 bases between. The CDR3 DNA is TGCGCCAGCAGTCAAGACGGGGCTGAGACTGAAGCTTTCTTT. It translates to CASSQDGAETEAFF.